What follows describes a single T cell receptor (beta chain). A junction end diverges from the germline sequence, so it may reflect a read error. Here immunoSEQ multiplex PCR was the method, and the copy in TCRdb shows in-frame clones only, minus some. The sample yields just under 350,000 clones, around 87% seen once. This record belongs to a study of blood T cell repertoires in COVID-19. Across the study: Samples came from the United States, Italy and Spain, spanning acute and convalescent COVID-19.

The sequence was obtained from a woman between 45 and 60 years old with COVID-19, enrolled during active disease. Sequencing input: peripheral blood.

CDR3 in amino acids: CASSPWTDMNTEAFF. DNA for the CDR3: TGTGCTAGCAGCCCTTGGACAGACATGAACACTGAAGCTTTCTTT. This chain joins TRBV7-7 and TRBJ1-1; a weak D match, TRBD1 (6 bases). CDR1 is SSHAT, CDR2 FNYEAQ, per germline (reference sequence). The CDR3 length is 15 residues.